Listed below are T cell receptor beta chains from one sample, sequenced in a study of blood T cell repertoires in COVID-19. The method was immunoSEQ multiplex PCR; TCRdb's version includes in-frame clones alone and lacks a portion of them. The repertoire includes around 390,000 clones, around nine tenths of them detected once, and roughly a tenth sits in the top ten. The sequenced sample was PBMCs or T cells enriched from blood (not recorded which). Receptors originate from a woman aged 50 to 65 who had recovered from COVID-19. Each CDR3 is given with its conserved first and last residue. Fields, in order: J gene, V gene, clone size, D gene, CDR3 DNA, CDR3 protein. D genes are given only for firm matches. Size values are once, few and many counts, or a class for expanded clones, and some rows have none.

j_gene: TRBJ1-3; v_gene: TRBV4-3; abundance: -; d_gene: TRBD1; CDR3nt: TGCGCCAGCAGCCAAGGGACAGGGCCTGGAAACACCATATATTTT; CDR3aa: CASSQGTGPGNTIYF
j_gene: TRBJ2-2; v_gene: TRBV19; abundance: once; d_gene: -; CDR3nt: TGTGCCAGTAGTATCCACACTCTAGCGAACACCGGGGAGCTGTTTTTT; CDR3aa: CASSIHTLANTGELFF
j_gene: TRBJ1-6; v_gene: TRBV2; abundance: -; d_gene: -; CDR3nt: TGTGCCAGCAAGATACAGGTCAGCTCCTATAATTCACCCCTCCACTTT; CDR3aa: CASKIQVSSYNSPLHF
j_gene: TRBJ2-7; v_gene: TRBV7-9; abundance: -; d_gene: -; CDR3nt: TGTGCCAGCAGCCCCCCCAATAGGGACACCGGGATGTCCTACGAGCAGTACTTC; CDR3aa: CASSPPNRDTGMSYEQYF
j_gene: TRBJ1-5; v_gene: TRBV19; abundance: -; d_gene: -; CDR3nt: TGTGCCAGTAGTCCGGACAGATATCAGCCCCAGCATTTT; CDR3aa: CASSPDRYQPQHF
j_gene: TRBJ1-3; v_gene: TRBV7-2; abundance: -; d_gene: TRBD1; CDR3nt: TGTGCCAGCAGCTTAGTCCCACAGGGGGGCTGGATCTCTGGAAACACCATATATTTT; CDR3aa: CASSLVPQGGWISGNTIYF
j_gene: TRBJ2-7; v_gene: TRBV5-1; abundance: -; d_gene: TRBD2; CDR3nt: TGCGCCAGCAGCAATCGAGCGGGGTACGAGCAGTACTTC; CDR3aa: CASSNRAGYEQYF
j_gene: TRBJ2-2; v_gene: TRBV4-3; abundance: -; d_gene: -; CDR3nt: TGCGCCAGCAGCCAAGATATAGCAGGGGTCACCGGGGAGCTGTTTTTT; CDR3aa: CASSQDIAGVTGELFF
j_gene: TRBJ1-4; v_gene: TRBV5-1; abundance: -; d_gene: TRBD1; CDR3nt: TGCGCCAGCAGCTCCGGGACAGGTGGAGAAAAACTGTTTTTT; CDR3aa: CASSSGTGGEKLFF
j_gene: TRBJ2-7; v_gene: TRBV7-9; abundance: -; d_gene: -; CDR3nt: TGTGCCAGCAGCTTAGAAGGGGTCGAGCAGTACTTC; CDR3aa: CASSLEGVEQYF
j_gene: TRBJ2-2; v_gene: TRBV2; abundance: -; d_gene: -; CDR3nt: TGTGCCAGCAGTGAAGGCCCTGGGACTTACACCGGGGAGCTGTTTTTT; CDR3aa: CASSEGPGTYTGELFF
j_gene: TRBJ1-4; v_gene: TRBV2; abundance: -; d_gene: -; CDR3nt: TGTGCCAGCAGGGGGGGAAGGACGGGGCCCCGCCAACTGTTTTTT; CDR3aa: CASRGGRTGPRQLFF
j_gene: TRBJ1-2; v_gene: TRBV28; abundance: -; d_gene: -; CDR3nt: TGTGCCAGCAGTTTCCCAAGACTCAGACAGTTTCAAGGCTACACCTTC; CDR3aa: CASSFPRLRQFQGYTF
j_gene: TRBJ1-2; v_gene: TRBV30; abundance: -; d_gene: -; CDR3nt: TGTGCCTGGAGTGTTTTACAGAACTATGGCTACACCTTC; CDR3aa: CAWSVLQNYGYTF
j_gene: TRBJ1-1; v_gene: TRBV7-9; abundance: -; d_gene: -; CDR3nt: TGTGCCAGCAGGGGCCTCAGGGGCAACACTGAAGCTTTCTTT; CDR3aa: CASRGLRGNTEAFF